One sample yielded the 15 T cell receptor beta chains listed below, sequenced in a study of T-cell reconstitution after alpha-beta-depleted transplantation in children. The authors prepared the TCRbeta library with unique molecular identifiers. TCRdb re-analysed the PCR reads in MiXCR, keeping a single row per CDR3 protein. The sample records more than 120,000 distinct CDR3 sequences, 7.5% to 9% being singletons. The sequenced sample was PBMCs, mostly from graft donor cells, obtained 180 days after TCRalphabeta/CD19-depleted stem cell transplant. All receptors come from a female patient aged 2-10 years who had a stem cell transplant for congenital amegakaryocytic thrombocytopenia, so the T cells may come from the graft donor.

This clonotype was found many times. This chain joins TRBV10-2 and TRBJ2-5; possible D gene TRBD2, 5 bases. The germline V gene encodes CDR1 WSHSY and CDR2 SAAADI. The germline V and J ends were trimmed by 6 bases and 3 bases, with 17 bases remaining between them. The CDR3 totals 15 residues. CDR3 region: CASSELSVAKETQYF. The DNA for the CDR3 is TGCGCCAGCAGCGAACTTAGTGTAGCGAAAGAGACCCAGTACTTC.

This clonotype was counted between two and nine times. CDR3 nucleotide sequence: TGTGCCAGCAGCGTAGCTGGGGGGACATCCTACAATGAGCAGTTCTTC. The encoded protein is CASSVAGGTSYNEQFF. The rearrangement joins TRBV9 to TRBJ2-1; possibly TRBD1 or TRBD2 for D (6 bases each). CDR1 is SGDLS and CDR2 is YYNGEE in the germline V gene. Trimming shortened V by 0 bases and J by 1 base, and 11 bases separated the two germline ends. The CDR3 extends over 16 amino acids.

There are a few counts of this clonotype. This sequence joins TRBV28 and TRBJ1-6, with D unresolved. Trimming removed 1 base from V and 7 bases from J, with 8 bases in between. The CDR3 length is 14 residues. Per germline, CDR1 MDHEN and CDR2 SYDVKM. The CDR3 protein is CASSLLAWNSPLHF. Written as DNA, the CDR3 is TGTGCCAGCAGTTTATTAGCGTGGAATTCACCCCTCCACTTT. The full variable domain, completed using reference TRBV28 and TRBJ1-6, is DVKVTQSSRYLVKRTGEKVFLECVQDMDHENMFWYRQDPGLGLRLIYFSYDVKMKEKGDIPEGYSVSREKKERFSLILESASTNQTSMYLCASSLLAWNSPLHFGNGTRLTVT.

This sequence joins TRBV5-4 and TRBJ1-5; 8 nucleotides agree with TRBD1. The CDR3 is 15 residues long. CDR1 is SGHNT and CDR2 is YYREEE in the germline V gene (reference sequence). The V segment lost 2 bases and the J segment 3 bases; nucleotides outside the gene matches: 4. CDR3 DNA sequence: TGTGCCAGCAGCTTAGGGACAGGTACCAATCAGCCCCAGCATTTT. Protein product: CASSLGTGTNQPQHF.

In its sample, this clonotype was seen many times. V gene TRBV20-1 combines with J gene TRBJ2-7; D perhaps matches TRBD2 (5 bases). CDR3 length: 14 residues. The germline V and J ends were trimmed by 5 bases and 12 bases, with 26 bases remaining between them. CDR1 is DFQATT and CDR2 is SNEGSKA in the germline V gene (reference sequence). This chain's CDR3 is CSARRHQPDGLMYF. The CDR3 coding sequence is TGCAGTGCTCGCAGACACCAACCGGACGGACTTATGTACTTC.

The table lists this clonotype with many counts. The chain combines TRBV12-3 or TRBV12-4 with TRBJ2-5, with TRBD2 as a possible D gene (5 bases). The length of the CDR3 is 13 residues. Trimming left V 8 bases short and J 6 bases short, with 16 bases between. CDR3 in DNA: TGTGCCAGCGCCCAGTTAGCCGGGAAGACCCAGTACTTC. Its translation is CASAQLAGKTQYF.

This clonotype came up a few times. The J gene is TRBJ2-7, the V gene TRBV9, with D possibly matching TRBD2 (6 bases). CDR3 size: 14 residues. CDR1 and CDR2 (germline): SGDLS, YYNGEE. The ends were cut back, 4 bases at V and 4 bases at J, with 15 bases in the middle. The CDR3, as DNA: TGTGCCAGCAGCCCCTACCAGGAGGGGTACGAGCAGTACTTC. Protein: CASSPYQEGYEQYF. Full variable domain (remainder filled in from reference TRBV9 and TRBJ2-7): DSGVTQTPKHLITATGQRVTLRCSPRSGDLSVYWYQQSLDQGLQFLIQYYNGEERAKGNILERFSAQQFPDLHSELNLSSLELGDSALYFCASSPYQEGYEQYFGPGTRLTVT.

This clonotype was counted many times. J is TRBJ2-1 and V is TRBV9; D is ambiguous. V was trimmed by 3 bases and J by 7 bases, leaving 11 bases between them. The length of the CDR3 is 13 residues. Germline V gene sequence: CDR1 SGDLS, CDR2 YYNGEE. CDR3 in DNA: TGTGCCAGCAGCGAGGCCCCTGGGAATGAGCAGTTCTTC. It codes for CASSEAPGNEQFF. The full variable domain, its missing parts supplied by reference TRBV9 and TRBJ2-1, is DSGVTQTPKHLITATGQRVTLRCSPRSGDLSVYWYQQSLDQGLQFLIQYYNGEERAKGNILERFSAQQFPDLHSELNLSSLELGDSALYFCASSEAPGNEQFFGPGTRLTVL.

This clonotype was recorded many times. The V call is TRBV29-1, the J call TRBJ2-7; 8 nucleotides match TRBD1. CDR1 is SQVTM, CDR2 ANQGSEA, per germline. This CDR3 contains 14 residues. V lost 4 bases and J lost 4; bases outside the gene matches: 9. The CDR3 loop reads CSVGRTGLVYEQYF. The CDR3 nucleotides are TGCAGCGTTGGACGGACAGGGCTCGTGTACGAGCAGTACTTC.

This clonotype was seen only a few times. V usage is TRBV29-1 and J usage is TRBJ2-1, with 9 positions matching TRBD2. The CDR3 runs to 16 residues. Germline CDR1 SQVTM, CDR2 ANQGSEA. Losses at the gene ends were 3 bases for V and 4 bases for J; bases not matched to a gene: 10. CDR3 coding DNA: TGCAGCGTTGAGGACCCCCTAGCGGGGTTGTACAATGAGCAGTTCTTC. Translated, it gives CSVEDPLAGLYNEQFF.

The chain has TRBV19 and TRBJ1-2, with 8 bases lining up with TRBD1. V shed 5 bases, J shed 4 bases, and the junction held 6 bases outside the gene matches. There are 14 residues in the CDR3. CDR1 LNHDA and CDR2 SQIVND come from the germline V gene (reference sequence). CDR3 loop: CASSSRQGIYGYTF. The DNA of the CDR3 is TGTGCCAGTAGTTCCCGACAGGGGATCTATGGCTACACCTTC. Based on the CDR3 plus reference TRBV19 and TRBJ1-2, the full variable domain is DGGITQSPKYLFRKEGQNVTLSCEQNLNHDAMYWYRQDPGQGLRLIYYSQIVNDFQKGDIAEGYSVSREKKESFPLTVTSAQKNPTAFYLCASSSRQGIYGYTFGSGTRLTVV.

For this clonotype: One base away lies a much larger clone, so this may be a sequencing read error. The chain carries TRBV20-1 and TRBJ2-7; D is possibly TRBD1 (6 bases). Germline values: CDR1 DFQATT, CDR2 SNEGSKA (reference sequence). This CDR3 contains 13 residues. As DNA, the CDR3 is TGCAGTGCTAGAGAGGGGGCCCCCTACCAGCAGTACTTC. This codes for CSAREGAPYQQYF.

This clonotype was observed a few times. The chain links TRBV27 to TRBJ2-2, with 10 bases lining up with TRBD1. From germline, CDR1 is MNHEY and CDR2 SMNVEV (reference sequence). The CDR3 consists of 15 residues. V shed 7 bases and J 6 bases; nucleotides not matched to a gene: 8. CDR3 nucleotides: TGTGCCAGCAACGAACTAGGGACAGGGGCCGGGGAGCTGTTTTTT. It encodes CASNELGTGAGELFF.

At least ten counts were recorded for this clonotype. The chain couples TRBV28 to TRBJ2-5; D remains unclear. Looked up from germline, CDR1 is MDHEN and CDR2 is SYDVKM. This CDR3 contains 12 residues. Trimming left V 1 base short and J 0 bases short, with 0 bases between. CDR3 nucleotide sequence: TGTGCCAGCAGTTTATACCAAGAGACCCAGTACTTC. As protein: CASSLYQETQYF.

This clonotype was seen at least ten times. The chain carries TRBV28 and TRBJ1-1, with TRBD1 as a possible D gene (5 bases). The CDR3 contains 16 residues. Germline CDR1 and CDR2: MDHEN and SYDVKM. Trimming took 7 bases from V and 0 from J, leaving 18 bases between them. The CDR3: CASKGSILKMNTEAFF. The DNA for the CDR3 is TGTGCCAGCAAGGGGTCGATACTGAAGATGAACACTGAAGCTTTCTTT.